The subject of this entry is one T cell receptor (beta chain). Per the original methods: Using reference gene primer amplification, nucleated cell counts were estimated. The repertoire was sequenced with immunoSEQ multiplex PCR; TCRdb's copy has only in-frame clones and lacks some. The V and J calls and clone size are taken from that table; D and trimming were inferred from the DNA. The sample contains 35,000 to 55,000 clones, around nine tenths of which appear only once. This CDR3 comprises 17 residues. Germline V gene sequence: CDR1 SGHRS, CDR2 YFSETQ. V lost 0 bases, J lost 0 bases, and 8 bases stayed unmatched. The data were obtained in a study of blood T cell repertoires in COVID-19. Overall study: Researchers got acute and convalescent COVID-19 samples from the United States, Italy and Spain. T cells, B-cell-depleted T cells, or PBMCs provided the cDNA or gDNA that served as material.

The receptor comes from a human donor in a cohort sampled during active COVID-19. This chain links TRBV5-1 with TRBJ2-7, with 8 bases that match TRBD2. The sequencing sample was made of peripheral blood. The CDR3 loop is CASSLGGTSRGSYEQYF. The CDR3 nucleotides are TGCGCCAGCAGCTTGGGCGGGACTAGTCGCGGCTCCTACGAGCAGTACTTC.